A single sample is the source of the 29 T cell receptor beta chains below, sequenced in a study of CD8 T cells in ankylosing spondylitis. Using its own MiXCR run on the 5' RACE reads, TCRdb lists one record per CDR3 protein. The sample yields roughly 150,000 distinct CDR3 sequences, 9.5% to 10% seen once. Material: blood, either unsorted or a sorted T cell fraction (not recorded which). The receptor source for this set is a female donor with ankylosing spondylitis or in good health (not recorded which).

The rearrangement links TRBV15 to TRBJ2-1; 9 bases agree with TRBD2. The trim removed 6 bases at V and 0 bases at J, leaving 18 bases unmatched. The CDR3 loop spans 20 amino acids. Germline V gene data show CDR1 as LNHNV and CDR2 as YYDKDF (reference sequence). Here the CDR3 DNA reads TGTGCCACCAGGGTGGTCCGGGGGGAGCGGGAGGTTTACTCCTACAATGAGCAGTTCTTC. Protein sequence: CATRVVRGEREVYSYNEQFF.

The chain links TRBV29-1 to TRBJ1-2; D unresolved. Germline V gene sequence: CDR1 SQVTM, CDR2 ANQGSEA. Trimming removed 3 bases at V and 5 bases at J, with 16 bases between. The CDR3 is 14 amino acids. CDR3 DNA: TGCAGCGTTGATCGGCAGAAATTCCTTTATGGCTACACCTTC. It is translated as CSVDRQKFLYGYTF.

This clonotype was seen at least ten times. V and J are TRBV6-5 and TRBJ2-5, with D tentatively TRBD1 (6 bases). Trimming shortened V by 0 bases and J by 0 bases, and 8 bases separated the two germline ends. Germline V gives CDR1 MNHEY, CDR2 SVGAGI. The CDR3 covers 15 residues. CDR3 sequence (DNA): TGTGCCAGCAGTTACTCGACAGGACACCAAGAGACCCAGTACTTC. Encoded protein: CASSYSTGHQETQYF.

There are a few counts of this clonotype. The chain recombines TRBV20-1 with TRBJ2-7; D is possibly TRBD1 or TRBD2 (5 bases each). The CDR3 is made up of 13 amino acids. Per the germline V gene, CDR1 is DFQATT and CDR2 is SNEGSKA (reference sequence). Trimming took off 5 bases at V and 4 bases at J, with 15 bases between the two ends. For the CDR3, the DNA is TGCAGTGCTCCCGGGACCGATTCTTACGAGCAGTACTTC. Translated: CSAPGTDSYEQYF.

CDR3 DNA sequence: TGTGCCAGCAGCGTGAAAACGACAGGCAATGAGCAGTTCTTC. Encoded protein: CASSVKTTGNEQFF. V is TRBV5-6 and J is TRBJ2-1; a possible D gene is TRBD1 (6 bases). The CDR3 spans 14 residues. Looked up from germline, CDR1 is SGHDT and CDR2 is YYEEEE. The V end was cut by 4 bases, the J end by 6 bases, with 14 bases between.

This clonotype was counted only a few times. The chain recombines TRBV7-2 with TRBJ2-7; possible D gene TRBD1, 6 bases. V was clipped by 4 bases and J by 1 base, with 11 bases between them. This CDR3 is built from 14 residues. CDR1 is SGHTA, CDR2 FQGNSA, per germline. In nucleotides, the CDR3 is TGTGCCAGCAGCTCCCTACAGGGTTCCTACGAGCAGTACTTC. Amino acids: CASSSLQGSYEQYF.

The rearrangement joins TRBV7-9 to TRBJ2-5, with D hard to call. Per the germline V gene, CDR1 is SEHNR and CDR2 is FQNEAQ (reference sequence). V was pared by 1 base and J by 1 base, with 7 bases between. This CDR3 is 14 amino acids long. CDR3 region: CASSLGAAQETQYF. The CDR3 DNA reads as TGTGCCAGCAGCTTAGGGGCGGCCCAAGAGACCCAGTACTTC.

V is TRBV12-3 or TRBV12-4 and J is TRBJ1-1; D call uncertain. This CDR3 has 12 amino acids. Trimming left V 6 bases short and J 5 bases short, with 10 bases between. CDR3 sequence: CASSNPGTEAFF. Here the CDR3 DNA reads TGTGCCAGCAGCAACCCCGGGACTGAAGCTTTCTTT.

The rearrangement joins TRBV4-3 to TRBJ2-2; 7 nucleotides line up with TRBD2. The J segment lost 4 bases and the V segment lost 0 bases, leaving 8 bases of the junction unmatched. The V gene's germline CDR1 is LGHNA and CDR2 YSLEER. The CDR3 covers 17 residues. As DNA, the CDR3 is TGCGCCAGCAGCCAAGAGTGGCGGGAGATGAGCACCGGGGAGCTGTTTTTT. Translation gives CASSQEWREMSTGELFF.

This clonotype was observed at least ten times. The chain employs TRBV4-2 and TRBJ1-3; unclear D gene. Germline V gene data show CDR1 as LGHNA and CDR2 as YNFKEQ. V was clipped by 1 base and J by 0 bases, with 13 bases between them. The CDR3 has 17 residues. CDR3 amino acids: CASSQVYYSSSGNTIYF. In nucleotides, the CDR3 is TGTGCCAGCAGCCAAGTCTATTACTCGAGCTCTGGAAACACCATATATTTT.

The chain uses TRBV20-1 and TRBJ2-1; D ambiguous. Germline CDR1 DFQATT, CDR2 SNEGSKA (reference sequence). Trimming removed 3 bases at V and 0 bases at J, with 15 bases between. The CDR3 extends over 16 amino acids. CDR3 protein: CSARCRRVVSYNEQFF. CDR3 nucleotides: TGCAGTGCTAGGTGCCGAAGGGTAGTCTCCTACAATGAGCAGTTCTTC.

The rearrangement links TRBV10-3 to TRBJ2-3, with a weak D call TRBD2 (5 bases). The germline V gene has CDR1 ENHRY and CDR2 SYGVKD. The CDR3 is made up of 16 amino acids. V shed 6 bases and J shed 2 bases, with 18 bases lying between them. The CDR3 protein is CAISEVGSGPTDTQYF. CDR3 DNA: TGTGCCATCAGCGAGGTAGGGAGTGGACCCACAGATACGCAGTATTTT.

This clonotype was seen more than once but under ten times. This chain uses TRBV5-6 with TRBJ2-3; D not certain. The CDR3 is 13 residues long. Germline CDR1 SGHDT, CDR2 YYEEEE. The germline V and J ends were trimmed by 0 bases and 6 bases, with 8 bases remaining between them. The CDR3 protein is CASSLGLRDTQYF. The CDR3 DNA reads TGTGCCAGCAGCTTGGGCCTCAGGGATACGCAGTATTTT.

The sample holds many counts of this clonotype. The chain carries TRBV29-1 and TRBJ2-7; possibly TRBD2 for D (6 bases). The CDR3 runs to 13 residues. V lost 4 bases to trimming and J lost 3 bases, with 13 bases between them. Germline V gives CDR1 SQVTM, CDR2 ANQGSEA. CDR3 sequence: CSVGLVSVYEQYF. The DNA of the CDR3 is TGCAGCGTTGGACTAGTTTCTGTCTACGAGCAGTACTTC.

V and J are TRBV30 and TRBJ1-1; D is possibly TRBD1 (6 bases). The germline V gene has CDR1 GTSNPN and CDR2 SVGIG (reference sequence). The CDR3 sequence is 11 residues long. The CDR3 loop reads CAGTQDSEAFF. CDR3 in DNA: TGTGCTGGGACACAAGATTCTGAAGCTTTCTTT.

This clonotype was detected only a few times. The chain combines TRBV20-1 with TRBJ1-5; tentatively, D is TRBD1 (5 bases). V lost 0 bases to trimming and J lost 4 bases, with 7 bases between them. CDR3 length: 13 residues. CDR1 is DFQATT and CDR2 is SNEGSKA in the germline V gene (reference sequence). For the CDR3, the DNA is TGCAGTGCTAGAGAGGGGCCGAATCAGCCCCAGCATTTT. Protein sequence: CSAREGPNQPQHF.

This clonotype was seen a few times. CDR3 residues: CASSPHRMGNEQFF. The CDR3 nucleotides are TGTGCCAGCAGCCCGCACCGGATGGGCAATGAGCAGTTCTTC. The chain carries TRBV14 and TRBJ2-1; the D is unclear. CDR1 SGHDN and CDR2 FVKESK come from the germline V gene. The CDR3 consists of 14 residues. The V and J ends lost 4 bases and 6 bases respectively, with 13 bases between them. The full variable domain, with the rest looked up from reference TRBV14 and TRBJ2-1, is EAGVTQFPSHSVIEKGQTVTLRCDPISGHDNLYWYRRVMGKEIKFLLHFVKESKQDESGMPNNRFLAERTGGTYSTLKVQPAELEDSGVYFCASSPHRMGNEQFFGPGTRLTVL.

This clonotype was counted between two and nine times. V is TRBV24-1 and J is TRBJ2-2, with D possibly being TRBD1 (6 bases). V lost 10 bases and J lost 3, with 11 bases in between. Germline lookup yields CDR1 KGHDR and CDR2 SFDVKD. The CDR3 extends over 13 amino acids. CDR3 sequence: CATRDIYTGELFF. The CDR3 nucleotides are TGTGCCACGAGGGACATCTACACCGGGGAGCTGTTTTTT.

The chain has TRBV6-2 or TRBV6-3 and TRBJ2-5; D tentatively fits TRBD1 or TRBD2 (6 bases each). Trimming took 7 bases from V and 7 from J, leaving 13 bases between them. The CDR3 loop spans 12 amino acids. Germline loops: CDR1 MNHEY, CDR2 SVGEGT. The CDR3 sequence is CASKGGKGTQYF. The CDR3 DNA is TGTGCCAGCAAGGGGGGCAAGGGGACCCAGTACTTC.

This clonotype was counted many times. The chain links TRBV7-2 to TRBJ2-7; D gene uncertain. Germline loops: CDR1 SGHTA, CDR2 FQGNSA. V gave up 4 bases and J gave up 3 bases, with 13 bases separating them. The CDR3 is 14 amino acids. The CDR3 nucleotides read TGTGCCAGCAGCTCCTATAGCAGCTACTACGAGCAGTACTTC. Protein sequence: CASSSYSSYYEQYF.

The CDR3 DNA reads as TGCAGTGCTAGAGATCCGACAGCTCGCTTGAGACAAGAGACCCAGTACTTC. This codes for CSARDPTARLRQETQYF. The chain employs TRBV20-1 and TRBJ2-5; possible D gene TRBD1, 5 bases. V was cut by 0 bases and J by 2 bases, with 19 bases left in between. The CDR3 spans 17 residues. CDR1 DFQATT and CDR2 SNEGSKA come from the germline V gene (reference sequence).

This rearrangement joins TRBV7-9 to TRBJ2-1, with 9 nucleotides matching TRBD2. Per the germline V gene, CDR1 is SEHNR and CDR2 is FQNEAQ (reference sequence). The CDR3 runs to 15 residues. The ends lost 3 bases at V and 7 bases at J; junction bases unmatched: 7. CDR3 sequence reads: CASSFELAGLNEQFF. The CDR3 DNA sequence: TGTGCCAGCAGCTTCGAACTAGCGGGTTTGAATGAGCAGTTCTTC.

There are a few counts of this clonotype. This chain links TRBV7-8 with TRBJ2-1; D remains unclear. V lost 2 bases and J lost 8, with 10 bases in between. Germline V gene data show CDR1 as SGHVS and CDR2 as FQNEAQ. The CDR3 totals 13 residues. This CDR3 reads CASSLKGPYEQFF. The CDR3 DNA reads TGTGCCAGCAGCTTAAAGGGTCCCTATGAGCAGTTCTTC.

This clonotype was seen a few times. The chain is built from TRBV15 and TRBJ1-1; 9 nucleotides agree with TRBD1. Germline CDR1 LNHNV, CDR2 YYDKDF (reference sequence). V was pared by 0 bases and J by 1 base, with 12 bases of the junction left unmatched. The CDR3 is made up of 19 amino acids. CDR3 region: CATSRDPRLQGAWNTEAFF. DNA of the CDR3: TGTGCCACCAGCAGAGATCCTCGCCTACAGGGGGCATGGAACACTGAAGCTTTCTTT.

This clonotype was counted a few times. The chain couples TRBV11-2 to TRBJ2-3; D may be TRBD1 (6 bases). The CDR3 totals 15 residues. The V gene lost 3 bases and the J gene lost 0 bases, with 10 bases spanning the gap. CDR1 SGHAT and CDR2 FQNNGV come from the germline V gene. CDR3 DNA: TGTGCCAGCAGCTTCGGGACAACTAGCACAGATACGCAGTATTTT. This gives the protein CASSFGTTSTDTQYF. The full variable domain, with the rest looked up from reference TRBV11-2 and TRBJ2-3, is EAGVAQSPRYKIIEKRQSVAFWCNPISGHATLYWYQQILGQGPKLLIQFQNNGVVDDSQLPKDRFSAERLKGVDSTLKIQPAKLEDSAVYLCASSFGTTSTDTQYFGPGTRLTVL.

Only a few counts were recorded for this clonotype. J is TRBJ1-1 and V is TRBV27; D remains ambiguous. The V end was cut by 5 bases, the J end by 3 bases, with 10 bases between. Germline V gene lookup returns CDR1 MNHEY and CDR2 SMNVEV (reference sequence). CDR3 length: 13 amino acids. This chain's CDR3 is CASSIGADTEAFF. Written as DNA, the CDR3 is TGTGCCAGCAGTATCGGCGCGGACACTGAAGCTTTCTTT.

DNA of the CDR3: TGCAGTGCTTCGGGGTCAACGGCCCCTAGCCTGAATGAGCAGTTCTTC. It translates to CSASGSTAPSLNEQFF. The V call is TRBV20-1, the J call TRBJ2-1; D possibly corresponds to TRBD2 (5 bases). CDR3 length: 16 amino acids. Germline assignment: CDR1 DFQATT and CDR2 SNEGSKA (reference sequence). V was clipped by 5 bases and J by 7 bases, with 24 bases between them.

The chain recombines TRBV29-1 with TRBJ1-2; 8 nucleotides match TRBD1. The germline V gene has CDR1 SQVTM and CDR2 ANQGSEA. This CDR3 is 13 amino acids long. Trimming took 7 bases from V and 3 from J; bases not matched to a gene: 7. CDR3 protein: CSATTGGDYGYTF. The CDR3 DNA reads TGCAGCGCCACCACAGGGGGAGACTATGGCTACACCTTC.

This clonotype is termed medium-sized. CDR3 region: CASSQGYYADRNTEAFF. The CDR3, as DNA: TGCGCCAGCAGCCAAGGCTACTACGCCGACAGGAACACTGAAGCTTTCTTT. The chain recombines TRBV4-3 with TRBJ1-1, with D possibly TRBD1 on 5 matching bases. The CDR3 length is 17 residues. Germline V CDR1 and CDR2: LGHNA, YSLEER. V lost 1 base, J lost 1 base, and 16 bases lay in between.